This T cell receptor (beta chain) stems from a study of PD-1 blockade in classical Hodgkin lymphoma. Study observations and caveats: Significantly greater TCR diversity emerged by C4D1 in CD4+ cells but not CD8+ cells. As was reported, newly diagnosed patients showed lower baseline TCR diversity than healthy donors did. Those achieving complete response showed baseline diversity like newly diagnosed patients.

Brentuximab vedotin exposure varied, and every patient relapsed after autologous stem cell transplantation. Responses achieved at best were complete response, partial response or progressive disease. Remarks on this clone: Its antigen remains unidentified.

The V segment lost 5 bases and the J segment 5 bases; nucleotides outside the gene matches: 19. CDR1 is SEHNR, CDR2 FQNEAQ, per germline (reference sequence). The CDR3 loop spans 19 amino acids. Only in-frame clones appear in the TCRdb table, and some are missing; sequencing was by immunoSEQ multiplex PCR. The top ten hold roughly 16% of the sample, which has 75,000 to 100,000 clones, approximately 80% seen once. The TCR comes from a human donor with classical Hodgkin lymphoma. Source: peripheral blood mononuclear cells (PBMCs), taken before the second cycle of nivolumab. The rearrangement joins TRBV7-9 to TRBJ2-7; 12 positions agree with TRBD2. CDR3 in DNA: TGTGCCAGCAGCCCGTGGTCGCTAGCGGGAGGGCCAGTTCAGAACGAGCAGTACTTC. The encoded protein is CASSPWSLAGGPVQNEQYF.